The next 20 T cell receptor beta chains were all read from a single sample in a study of T cells after yellow fever vaccination. TCRdb reprocessed the 5' RACE reads via MiXCR and lists one record per CDR3 protein. The sample shows hundreds of thousands of distinct CDR3 sequences, approximately 3.9% of them seen only once. This specimen consisted of PBMCs, obtained on the day of the yellow fever booster vaccination. These receptors were collected from a man younger than 35 who received the YFV17D yellow fever vaccine.

The chain employs TRBV7-2 and TRBJ2-1; 7 bases agree with TRBD1. Germline CDR1 is SGHTA and CDR2 is FQGNSA. Trimming took 6 bases from V and 6 from J; bases not matched to a gene: 8. The CDR3 spans 14 residues. CDR3 region: CASRSQGVTNEQFF. CDR3 DNA: TGTGCCAGCAGGAGTCAGGGGGTTACCAATGAGCAGTTCTTC.

The chain is built from TRBV29-1 and TRBJ2-3; 7 bases map to TRBD2. Germline CDR1 is SQVTM and CDR2 is ANQGSEA. The length of the CDR3 is 15 residues. J gave up 1 base and V 1 base, and 5 bases lay outside the gene matches. The CDR3 reads CSVEAASGGTDTQYF. Written as DNA, the CDR3 is TGCAGCGTTGAAGCGGCTAGCGGTGGCACAGATACGCAGTATTTT.

This clonotype was recorded at least ten times. This rearrangement joins TRBV29-1 to TRBJ2-3; 9 bases match TRBD1. Trimming took 3 bases from V and 7 from J; bases not matched to a gene: 8. Germline loops: CDR1 SQVTM, CDR2 ANQGSEA. CDR3 length equals 14 residues. The CDR3 DNA reads TGCAGCGTTGACCGGACAGGGGATTTGAATACGCAGTATTTT. This sequence encodes CSVDRTGDLNTQYF.

The chain is built from TRBV5-1 and TRBJ2-3; unclear D gene. This CDR3 comprises 14 residues. CDR1 and CDR2 (germline): SGHRS, YFSETQ. The germline V and J ends were trimmed by 4 bases and 0 bases, with 9 bases remaining between them. The CDR3 protein is CASSPALSTDTQYF. The CDR3 nucleotides read TGCGCCAGCAGCCCCGCCCTTAGCACAGATACGCAGTATTTT.

With respect to this clonotype: At one boundary the junction diverges from the germline segment, which might be a read error. This chain links TRBV7-7 with TRBJ2-3; D gene ambiguous. Germline CDR1 is SSHAT and CDR2 is FNYEAQ (reference sequence). The CDR3 totals 14 residues. CDR3 sequence reads: CASSLGRVADTQYF. Written as DNA, the CDR3 is TGTGCTAGCAGCTTAGGAAGGGTCGCAGATACGCAGTATTTT.

This clonotype was picked up a small number of times. This chain links TRBV12-3 or TRBV12-4 with TRBJ2-3, with D tentatively TRBD2 (5 bases). With 5 bases removed from V and 2 bases from J, the gap between germline ends came to 11 bases. CDR3 length equals 14 residues. In nucleotides, the CDR3 is TGTGCCAGCAGTGTTAGCGAAAACACAGATACGCAGTATTTT. Its protein product is CASSVSENTDTQYF.

In this sample, this clonotype turned up many times. J is TRBJ2-1 and V is TRBV4-1; TRBD1 matches 7 bases. Germline V gene lookup returns CDR1 MGHRA and CDR2 YSYEKL. J gave up 2 bases and V 2 bases, and 6 bases lay outside the gene matches. The CDR3 sequence is 16 residues long. This CDR3 is CASSQPGTATYNEQFF. As DNA, the CDR3 is TGCGCCAGCAGCCAACCCGGGACAGCAACCTACAATGAGCAGTTCTTC.

This clonotype occurred many times. The V gene is TRBV7-3, the J gene TRBJ2-1; 10 bases align to TRBD2. The CDR3 is 15 amino acids. J lost 2 bases, V lost 4 bases, and 2 bases had no gene match. CDR1 is SGHTA and CDR2 is FQGTGA in the germline V gene. CDR3 in DNA: TGTGCCAGCAGCTACGGACTAGCGGCCTACAATGAGCAGTTCTTC. This translates into CASSYGLAAYNEQFF.

This clonotype was picked up many times. The J gene is TRBJ2-1, the V gene TRBV12-3 or TRBV12-4; D not resolved. The CDR3 has 14 residues. With 3 bases removed from V and 3 bases from J, the gap between germline ends came to 9 bases. The CDR3 spells CASSFHEGYNEQFF. The CDR3 DNA follows: TGTGCCAGCAGTTTTCACGAAGGCTACAATGAGCAGTTCTTC.

This clonotype has only a few counts. The J gene is TRBJ1-3, the V gene TRBV12-3 or TRBV12-4, with D possibly being TRBD1 (6 bases). The CDR3 has 15 amino acids. V was shortened by 3 bases and J by 0 bases, with 9 bases between the two germline ends. The CDR3 DNA sequence: TGTGCCAGCAGTTTCTGGGGGCTCTCTGGAAACACCATATATTTT. It codes for CASSFWGLSGNTIYF.

This clonotype occurred many times. CDR3 nucleotides: TGTGCCAGCAGCTCGGACTGGCGGAAAGAGACCCAGTACTTC. Amino acid sequence: CASSSDWRKETQYF. The chain employs TRBV7-2 and TRBJ2-5; D is possibly TRBD2 (5 bases). The V and J ends lost 4 bases and 3 bases respectively, with 12 bases between them. The germline V gene has CDR1 SGHTA and CDR2 FQGNSA. CDR3 size: 14 residues.

In this sample, this clonotype turned up a few times. The J gene is TRBJ2-5, the V gene TRBV7-3; TRBD2 matches at 8 bases. Germline lookup yields CDR1 SGHTA and CDR2 FQGTGA. V shed 5 bases, J shed 2 bases, and the junction held 10 bases outside the gene matches. This CDR3 spans 16 amino acids. CDR3 protein: CASSPLGAGAQETQYF. The CDR3 nucleotides read TGTGCCAGCAGCCCCCTCGGAGCGGGGGCACAAGAGACCCAGTACTTC.

This clonotype was recorded many times. The chain uses TRBV5-4 and TRBJ2-1; 8 bases align to TRBD2. Germline CDR1 SGHNT, CDR2 YYREEE (reference sequence). V lost 1 base to trimming and J lost 9 bases; unmatched junction nucleotides: 15. CDR3 length: 17 amino acids. Here the CDR3 reads CASSLTGRGGQGAEQFF. CDR3 coding DNA: TGTGCCAGCAGCTTGACGGGCCGGGGGGGCCAAGGTGCTGAGCAGTTCTTC.

This clonotype was found many times. The chain recombines TRBV3-1 with TRBJ1-6, with TRBD1 matching over 9 bases. V gave up 0 bases and J gave up 6 bases; unmatched junction bases: 3. Germline values: CDR1 LGHDT, CDR2 YNNKEL (reference sequence). The CDR3 consists of 16 residues. The CDR3 reads CASSQEGTGTNSPLHF. The CDR3 bases are TGTGCCAGCAGCCAAGAAGGGACAGGGACTAATTCACCCCTCCACTTT.

This clonotype was picked up many times. The chain combines TRBV25-1 with TRBJ2-5; D unclear. Trimming shortened V by 6 bases and J by 5 bases, and 22 bases separated the two germline ends. The CDR3 is made up of 16 amino acids. Per the germline V gene, CDR1 is MGHDK and CDR2 is SYGVNS. The CDR3 loop reads CASSNPRPVWGETQYF. The CDR3, as DNA: TGTGCCAGCAGCAACCCCAGACCCGTTTGGGGTGAGACCCAGTACTTC.

This clonotype was seen many times. The chain's CDR3 is CASTTMSGSYEQYF. Written as DNA, the CDR3 is TGCGCCAGCACTACCATGTCGGGTTCCTACGAGCAGTACTTC. The V call is TRBV5-1, the J call TRBJ2-7, with D hard to call. V lost 6 bases and J lost 1, with 14 bases in between. Per the germline V gene, CDR1 is SGHRS and CDR2 is YFSETQ. This CDR3 is 14 amino acids long.

This clonotype was picked up many times. The gene calls are TRBV4-1 and TRBJ1-1, with TRBD1 matching 7 bases. Germline loops: CDR1 MGHRA, CDR2 YSYEKL. The CDR3 has 14 amino acids. Trimming at V came to 4 bases and at J to 3 bases, leaving 5 bases not matched to a gene. The CDR3 is CASSPGQAYTEAFF. The CDR3, as DNA: TGCGCCAGCAGCCCAGGACAGGCGTACACTGAAGCTTTCTTT.

There are many counts of this clonotype. The rearrangement uses TRBV20-1 and TRBJ2-5; D is undetermined. V was trimmed by 5 bases and J by 5 bases, leaving 6 bases between them. The length of the CDR3 is 10 residues. Germline V CDR1 and CDR2: DFQATT, SNEGSKA (reference sequence). CDR3 coding DNA: TGCAGTGCTGATGGGGAGACCCAGTACTTC. It specifies CSADGETQYF.

The chain combines TRBV6-1 with TRBJ1-5, with 9 bases that match TRBD1. The V and J ends lost 7 bases and 4 bases, in that order; junction bases with no gene match: 8. This CDR3 comprises 15 residues. The germline V gene encodes CDR1 MNHNS and CDR2 SASEGT. CDR3 sequence reads: CASNLRTGDNQPQHF. The CDR3 bases are TGTGCCAGCAACTTAAGGACAGGGGATAATCAGCCCCAGCATTTT.

DNA of the CDR3: TGTGCCAGCAGTTTATCAGCGGGAAATCTGCACGAGCAGTACTTC. Protein product: CASSLSAGNLHEQYF. The rearrangement joins TRBV28 to TRBJ2-7, with 7 positions matching TRBD2. The CDR3 is 15 amino acids. Germline V gives CDR1 MDHEN, CDR2 SYDVKM. V gave up 1 base and J gave up 5 bases; unmatched junction bases: 8. Combining the CDR3 with reference TRBV28 and TRBJ2-7 gives the whole variable domain DVKVTQSSRYLVKRTGEKVFLECVQDMDHENMFWYRQDPGLGLRLIYFSYDVKMKEKGDIPEGYSVSREKKERFSLILESASTNQTSMYLCASSLSAGNLHEQYFGPGTRLTVT.